This T cell receptor beta chain was observed in a study of T cells after yellow fever vaccination. Overall study: Based on CD3, CD45RA, CCR7 and CD95, EM, EMRA, CM and Tscm memory subsets were sorted.

They built TCR cDNA with 5'RACE template switching, a step that put in a universal primer site and UMIs. Each CDR3 protein is one row after TCRdb ran MiXCR on the 5' RACE reads. The sample lists approximately 13,000 distinct CDR3 sequences, 4.9% occurring once. This clonotype showed up many times. Findings of the study overall: Some clonotypes were seen in both the CD4 and the CD8 compartments. These made up a small share and likely arose from convergent recombination.

This receptor was obtained from a man younger than 45 who received the YFV17D yellow fever vaccine. The sample in question was PBMCs, either bulk or a sorted T-cell subset (CD4+, CD8+, memory, or dextramer-sorted; not recorded which), obtained 45 days after the yellow fever booster vaccination.

This chain's CDR3 is CASSLVIGGGLASATQYF. The CDR3 coding sequence is TGTGCCAGCAGCTTAGTGATTGGGGGGGGACTAGCGAGTGCTACGCAGTATTTT. The rearrangement links TRBV7-8 to TRBJ2-3; 10 bases align to TRBD2. CDR3 length: 18 amino acids. With 1 base clipped from V and 8 bases from J, the junction kept 15 bases outside the gene matches. Germline CDR1 reads SGHVS; CDR2 reads FQNEAQ.